This TCR beta chain was sequenced for a study of metastatic and nonmetastatic thyroid tumors. On the study more broadly: Patients with malignant and benign thyroid disease provided blood and tumor or nodule tissue, whose repertoires were compared. Notes on the study in general: The reported finding was significantly higher TCR beta diversity in malignant thyroid tumors relative to benign nodules, in blood and tumor.

Ahead of thyroid surgery, no patient had received treatment of any kind. V lost 5 bases to trimming and J lost 0 bases, with 19 bases between them. The CDR3 totals 17 residues. Germline assignment: CDR1 SGHVS and CDR2 FNYEAQ. This clone has at least ten counts. Its antigen is unidentified. Under the authors' procedure: The study built a papillary thyroid cancer distant-metastasis classifier from CDR3 differences across clinicopathological groups. Using MiXCR, TCRdb re-called clones from the PCR reads. The V and J calls shown here were made by TCRdb, not taken from the authors' results. Of over 30,000 clones listed, 15% to 20% were seen once; the top ten hold roughly 13%.

The V gene is TRBV7-6, the J gene TRBJ1-2; D perhaps matches TRBD1 (5 bases). Input material: tumor tissue. The TCR originated in a female donor with papillary thyroid cancer or a benign thyroid nodule (not recorded which). Some clones in this sample may be carry-over from other donors' samples. CDR3: CASSRQNRQNANYGYTF. CDR3 bases: TGTGCCAGCAGCCGTCAAAATAGACAGAACGCTAACTATGGCTACACCTTC.